In this sample, the clone carrying this T cell receptor (beta chain) turned up a few times. CDR3 length equals 14 residues. Germline V lookup: CDR1 SGHAT, CDR2 FQNNGV. The V gene end was trimmed by 4 bases and the J gene end by 3 bases; junction bases not matched to a gene: 6. After thawing and overnight rest, PBMC were stained with GMM-loaded CD1B tetramer, viability dye and anti-CD3 for sorting. CD1B tetramers were loaded with Rhodococcus equi-derived C32 glucose monomycolate. PBMC for tetramer sorting were first depleted of CD14-expressing monocytes. The sample is drawn from a study of T cells in tuberculosis. The overall study: T cells were selected with CD1B tetramers loaded with glucose monomycolate.

Chain pairing is unknown; alpha and beta were sequenced separately. TCRdb's copy holds only in-frame clones and misses some; the assay was immunoSEQ multiplex PCR. This table has tens of thousands of clones, approximately 90% appearing once. The receptor comes from an adult woman with latent tuberculosis. This sequence joins TRBV11-2 and TRBJ2-7; 7 nucleotides agree with TRBD1. The specimen was CD1b-GMM tetramer-negative cells sorted from PBMCs. The CDR3 region is CASSSPGQIYEQYF. The CDR3 bases are TGTGCCAGCAGCTCACCGGGACAGATCTACGAGCAGTACTTC.